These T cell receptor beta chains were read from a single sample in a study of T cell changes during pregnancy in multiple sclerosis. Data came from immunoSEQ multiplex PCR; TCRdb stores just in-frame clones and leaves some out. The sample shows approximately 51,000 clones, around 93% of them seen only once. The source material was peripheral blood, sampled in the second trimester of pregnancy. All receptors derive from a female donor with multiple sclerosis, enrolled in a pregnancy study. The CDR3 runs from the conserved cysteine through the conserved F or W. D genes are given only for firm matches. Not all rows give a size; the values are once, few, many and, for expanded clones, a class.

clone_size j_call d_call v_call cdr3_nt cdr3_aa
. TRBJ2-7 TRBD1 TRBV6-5 TGCGCCAGCAGTTACGCCCAGGGGGCTGAGCAGTACTTC CASSYAQGAEQYF
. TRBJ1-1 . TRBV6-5 TGTGCCAGCAGTCCCGGAGTTAGGAGGAACACTGAAGCTTTCTTT CASSPGVRRNTEAFF
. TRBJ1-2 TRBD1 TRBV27 TGTGCCAGCAGTTTAAAGGGGGCGAATGGCTACACCTTC CASSLKGANGYTF
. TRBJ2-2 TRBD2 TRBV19 TGTGCCAGTAGTCCCCCCGGGAGGGAGTCCGGGGAGCTGTTTTTT CASSPPGRESGELFF
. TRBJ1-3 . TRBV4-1 TGCGCCAGCAGCCAAGGGAGCGGAACAGCTGGAAACACCATATATTTT CASSQGSGTAGNTIYF
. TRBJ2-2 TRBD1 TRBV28 TGTGCCAGCAGTTCCCTCCGGGACAGGAACACCGGGGAGCTGTTTTTT CASSSLRDRNTGELFF
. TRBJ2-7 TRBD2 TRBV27 TGTGCCAGCAGTTTACCTAGCGGGCTACCCTACGAGCAGTACTTC CASSLPSGLPYEQYF
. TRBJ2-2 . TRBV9 TGTGCCAGCAGCAGGGTAGGGGACACCGGGGAGCTGTTTTTT CASSRVGDTGELFF
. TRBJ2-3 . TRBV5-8 TGTGCCAGCACCCTGAGACACACAGATACGCAGTATTTT CASTLRHTDTQYF
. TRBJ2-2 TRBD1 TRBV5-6 TGTGCCAGCAGCTTTGTACAGGGGGCGGACACCGGGGAGCTGTTTTTT CASSFVQGADTGELFF
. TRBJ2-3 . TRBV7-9 TGTGCCAGCAGTTTACCCACCCCACAGGGCACAGATACGCAGTATTTT CASSLPTPQGTDTQYF
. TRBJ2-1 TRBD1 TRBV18 TGTGCCAGCTCACCGCGACAGGGGGGATACAATGAGCAGTTCTTC CASSPRQGGYNEQFF
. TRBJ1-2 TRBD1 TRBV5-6 TGTGCCAGCAGCGCCGGGACAGGGGCTTATGGCTACACCTTC CASSAGTGAYGYTF
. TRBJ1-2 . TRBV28 TGTGCCAGCAGTTTAGACATGGCCTCGGGCTACACCTTC CASSLDMASGYTF
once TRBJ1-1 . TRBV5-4 TGTGCCAGCAGCTTAATACGAGGGAACACTGAAGCTTTCTTT CASSLIRGNTEAFF
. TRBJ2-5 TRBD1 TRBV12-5 TGTGCTAGTGGTTTGTTTGCAGGGGGCTACCAAGAGACCCAGTACTTC CASGLFAGGYQETQYF
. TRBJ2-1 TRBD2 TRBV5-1 TGCGCCAGCAGCGGGACGCTAGCGGGGAATATCAATGAGCAGTTCTTC CASSGTLAGNINEQFF
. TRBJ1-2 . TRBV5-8 TGTGCCAGCATCGGCGCGGGGGCACGGAAGGGCTACACCTTC CASIGAGARKGYTF
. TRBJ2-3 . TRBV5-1 TGCGCCAGCAGCTTGAACAGGATCCTTAGCACAGATACGCAGTATTTT CASSLNRILSTDTQYF
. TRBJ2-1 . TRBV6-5 TGTGCCAGCAGTCGCCCGGAAGAGGGCCGGCAGTTCTTC CASSRPEEGRQFF
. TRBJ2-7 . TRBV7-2 TGTGCCAGCAGCCCCCCACGGATGGGACTCATCTACGAGCAGTACTTC CASSPPRMGLIYEQYF
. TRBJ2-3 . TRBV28 TGTGCCAGCAGTTATACAGTAGGCGCTTCTAGCACAGATACGCAGTATTTT CASSYTVGASSTDTQYF
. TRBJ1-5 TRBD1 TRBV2 TGTGCCAGCAGTGAATTCAGGGGGGATAGCAATCAGCCCCAGCATTTT CASSEFRGDSNQPQHF
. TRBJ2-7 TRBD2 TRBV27 TGTGCCAGCAGTTTATCTAGCGGGCACTCCTACGAGCAGTACTTC CASSLSSGHSYEQYF
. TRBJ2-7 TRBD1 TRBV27 TGTGCCAGCAGTTTCGGACAGGCCTACGAGCAGTACTTC CASSFGQAYEQYF
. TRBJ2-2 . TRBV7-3 TGTGCCAGCAGCCCAACAAACACCGGGGAGCTGTTTTTT CASSPTNTGELFF
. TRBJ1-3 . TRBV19 TGTGCCAGTACTTCTCTTAGGAGCGGGTCCTCTGGAAACACCATATATTTT CASTSLRSGSSGNTIYF
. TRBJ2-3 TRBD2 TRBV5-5 TGTGCCAGCAGCCTTTCCCCGACTAGCCCCACAGATACGCAGTATTTT CASSLSPTSPTDTQYF
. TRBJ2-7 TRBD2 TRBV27 TGTGCCAGCAGAGAACTAGCGAGAGGGATCTACGAGCAGTACTTC CASRELARGIYEQYF
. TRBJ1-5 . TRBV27 TGTGCCAGCAGATCCAATAGCAATCAGCCCCAGCATTTT CASRSNSNQPQHF
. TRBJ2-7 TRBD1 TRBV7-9 TGTGCCAGCAGCATACAACCTAGGGGGAACAGGGGAACCTACGAGCAGTACTTC CASSIQPRGNRGTYEQYF
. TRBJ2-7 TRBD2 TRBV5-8 TGTGCCAGCAGCTTGGACCTGAAAGCGGGAGGACGGACCTACGAGCAGTACTTC CASSLDLKAGGRTYEQYF
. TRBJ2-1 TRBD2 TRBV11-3 TGTGCCAGCAGCTACCGGGGGGCGGGAGGAGCCCAGTTCTTC CASSYRGAGGAQFF
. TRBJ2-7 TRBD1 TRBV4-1 TGCGCCAGCAGTGAGACAGGGTACGAGCAGTACTTC CASSETGYEQYF
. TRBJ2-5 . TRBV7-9 TGTGCCAGCAGCCCCCCCGGGGTTGAACAGTACTTC CASSPPGVEQYF
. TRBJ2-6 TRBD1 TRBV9 TGTGCCAGCAGCCCCCGTGACAGGGCAGACTCTGGGGCCAACGTCCTGACTTTC CASSPRDRADSGANVLTF
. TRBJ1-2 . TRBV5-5 TGTGCCAGCAGCTCTACAGGGAGAGTTAGCGTCTACACCTTC CASSSTGRVSVYTF
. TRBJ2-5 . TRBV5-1 TGCGCCAGCAGCTTGGGCCAGGGCCAAGAGACCCAGTACTTC CASSLGQGQETQYF
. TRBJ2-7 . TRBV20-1 TGCAGTGCTTCACCTAGCGCCGAGCAGTACTTC CSASPSAEQYF
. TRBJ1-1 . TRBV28 TGTGCCAGCAGTTTGTTAATGAACACTGAAGCTTTCTTT CASSLLMNTEAFF
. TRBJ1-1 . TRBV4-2 TGTGCCAGCAGCCAAGATCTTAATAACCGGTTAGAAGCTTTCTTT CASSQDLNNRLEAFF
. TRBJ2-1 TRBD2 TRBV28 TGTGCCAGCAGTCCGCTACTAGCGGCCAGCTCCTACAATGAGCAGTTCTTC CASSPLLAASSYNEQFF
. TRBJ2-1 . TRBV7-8 TGTGCCAGCAGCTTAGAGCGCACGGCAGGGCGGGAGCAGTTCTTC CASSLERTAGREQFF
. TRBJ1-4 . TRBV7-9 TGTGCCAGCAGCTTCCGGGCAACTAATGAAAAACTGTTTTTT CASSFRATNEKLFF
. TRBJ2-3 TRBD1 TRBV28 TGTGCCAGCAGAACGGACAGGGGGTTCACAGATACGCAGTATTTT CASRTDRGFTDTQYF
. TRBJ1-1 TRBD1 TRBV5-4 TGTGCCAGCAGCAATGAGTTTCGGGACAGGGCCTCTGAAGCTTTCTTT CASSNEFRDRASEAFF
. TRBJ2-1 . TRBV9 TGTGCCAGCAGCGTAGAAAATAGCTTCAATGAGCAGTTCTTC CASSVENSFNEQFF
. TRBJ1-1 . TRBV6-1 TGTGCCAGCAGTGCGGGAATGAACACTGAAGCTTTCTTT CASSAGMNTEAFF
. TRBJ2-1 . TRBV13 TGTGCCAGCAGCTTATCCGGGAGTAGCTACAATGAGCAGTTCTTC CASSLSGSSYNEQFF
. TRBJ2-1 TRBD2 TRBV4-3 TGCGCCAGCAGCCGGGGACTAGCGGGTACCTACAATGAGCAGTTCTTC CASSRGLAGTYNEQFF
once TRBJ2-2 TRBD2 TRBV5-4 TGTGCCAGCAGCTTGGGGGTAGCGGGAGCGTCCGGGGAGCTGTTTTTT CASSLGVAGASGELFF
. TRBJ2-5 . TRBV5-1 TGCGCCAGCAGCTTGGGGTTCGGGCAAGAGACCCAGTACTTC CASSLGFGQETQYF
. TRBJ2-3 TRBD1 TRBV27 TGTGCCAGCAGTAAAAGGACAGGTCGAACAGATACGCAGTATTTT CASSKRTGRTDTQYF
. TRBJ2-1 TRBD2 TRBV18 TGTGCCAGCTCACCATTAGCGGGAGAGGGGTTCTTC CASSPLAGEGFF
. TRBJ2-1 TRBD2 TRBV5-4 TGTGCCAGCAGCTTGTCGCCGGGACTAGCGGGAAATGAGCAGTTCTTC CASSLSPGLAGNEQFF
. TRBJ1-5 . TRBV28 TGTGCCACTAAGGAGGGAGGCAGCAATCAGCCCCAGCATTTT CATKEGGSNQPQHF
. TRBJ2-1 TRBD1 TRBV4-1 TGCGCCAGCAGCCCGACAGGGGATGACGGTGAGCAGTTCTTC CASSPTGDDGEQFF
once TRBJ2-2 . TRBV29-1 TGCAGCGTATTGGTAGGGGTCGGGGAGCTGTTTTTT CSVLVGVGELFF